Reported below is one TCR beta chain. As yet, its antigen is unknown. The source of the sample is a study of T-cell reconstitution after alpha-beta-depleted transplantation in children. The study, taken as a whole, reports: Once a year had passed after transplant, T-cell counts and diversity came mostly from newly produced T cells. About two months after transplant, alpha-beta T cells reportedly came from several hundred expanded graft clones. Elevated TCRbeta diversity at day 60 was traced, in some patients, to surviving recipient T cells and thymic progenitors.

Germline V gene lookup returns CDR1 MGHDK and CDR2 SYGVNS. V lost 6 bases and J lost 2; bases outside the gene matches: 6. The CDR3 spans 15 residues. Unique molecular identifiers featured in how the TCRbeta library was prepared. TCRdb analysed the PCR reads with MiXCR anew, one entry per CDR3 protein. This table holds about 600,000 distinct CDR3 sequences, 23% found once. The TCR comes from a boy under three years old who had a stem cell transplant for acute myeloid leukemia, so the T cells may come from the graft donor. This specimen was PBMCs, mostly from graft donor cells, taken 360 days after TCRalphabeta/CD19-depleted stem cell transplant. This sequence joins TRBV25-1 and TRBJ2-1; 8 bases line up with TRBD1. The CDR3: CASSRQGHPYNEQFF. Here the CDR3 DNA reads TGTGCCAGCAGCAGACAGGGGCACCCCTACAATGAGCAGTTCTTC.